Shown below are 30 T cell receptor beta chains from a single sample sequenced in a study of somatic mutations in cytotoxic T cells in rheumatoid arthritis. The table came from immunoSEQ multiplex PCR; TCRdb's copy has only in-frame clones and leaves some out. The sample shows around 23,000 clones, roughly 80% of them seen only once. Source material: CD8+ T cells sorted from blood. These receptors originate from an adult with rheumatoid arthritis.

V and J are TRBV5-5 and TRBJ2-3; D is unclear. Trimming took off 0 bases at V and 6 bases at J, with 8 bases between the two ends. The germline V gene encodes CDR1 SGHKS and CDR2 YYEKEE (reference sequence). The CDR3 runs to 13 residues. The CDR3 loop is CASSLDPVDTQYF. The CDR3 region has the DNA TGTGCCAGCAGCTTGGACCCCGTTGATACGCAGTATTTT. The complete variable domain, with remaining parts taken from reference TRBV5-5 and TRBJ2-3, reads DAGVTQSPTHLIKTRGQQVTLRCSPISGHKSVSWYQQVLGQGPQFIFQYYEKEERGRGNFPDRFSARQFPNYSSELNVNALLLGDSALYLCASSLDPVDTQYFGPGTRLTVL.

The CDR3 bases are TGTGCCAGCAGTGGACAGTCTAACTATGGCTACACCTTC. Amino acid sequence: CASSGQSNYGYTF. The chain joins TRBV27 to TRBJ1-2, with D possibly being TRBD1 (6 bases). From germline, CDR1 is MNHEY and CDR2 SMNVEV (reference sequence). The V end was cut by 5 bases, the J end by 0 bases, with 7 bases between. The CDR3 is 13 residues long.

The genes are TRBV7-9 and TRBJ1-4; a weak D match, TRBD1 (5 bases). Trimming pared 6 bases from V and 5 bases from J, leaving 19 bases between. The CDR3 sequence is 16 residues long. CDR1 and CDR2 (germline): SEHNR, FQNEAQ (reference sequence). The CDR3 DNA reads TGTGCCAGCAGTCTGGGGGTTCAGGGAGAAAATGAAAAACTGTTTTTT. It codes for CASSLGVQGENEKLFF.

The gene calls are TRBV12-5 and TRBJ1-4, with D possibly TRBD1 on 5 matching bases. Germline assignment: CDR1 LGHNT and CDR2 FRNRAP. The V gene lost 4 bases and the J gene lost 3 bases, with 15 bases spanning the gap. The CDR3 length is 16 residues. The CDR3 bases are TGTGCTAGTGGTTGGCAGGGTTTCGGGTCTAATGAAAAACTGTTTTTT. Translated, it gives CASGWQGFGSNEKLFF.

This chain joins TRBV7-9 and TRBJ2-7; D possibly matches TRBD1 or TRBD2 (5 bases each). The V and J ends lost 5 bases and 3 bases respectively, with 17 bases between them. The V gene's germline CDR1 is SEHNR and CDR2 FQNEAQ (reference sequence). CDR3 length: 15 amino acids. Here the CDR3 DNA reads TGTGCCAGCAGCCAGAACCGGGACGGACGCTACGAGCAGTACTTC. Its translation is CASSQNRDGRYEQYF.

The V and J genes are TRBV19 and TRBJ2-7, with D unresolved. The CDR3 is made up of 13 amino acids. V gave up 8 bases and J gave up 1 base, with 12 bases separating them. The V gene's germline CDR1 is LNHDA and CDR2 SQIVND (reference sequence). The CDR3 coding sequence is TGTGCCAGTCGTGAGCCCCGTTCCTACGAGCAGTACTTC. It is translated as CASREPRSYEQYF.

The chain joins TRBV9 to TRBJ2-3, with 9 bases lining up with TRBD2. After removal of 0 bases from V and 0 bases from J, the junction contained 17 bases not matched to a gene. This CDR3 spans 21 amino acids. Germline assignment: CDR1 SGDLS and CDR2 YYNGEE. This CDR3 reads CASSVVPLGVAGVTSTDTQYF. CDR3 bases: TGTGCCAGCAGCGTAGTACCGTTGGGGGTAGCGGGGGTAACTAGCACAGATACGCAGTATTTT.

J is TRBJ1-1 and V is TRBV4-1; D call uncertain. The germline gives CDR1 MGHRA, CDR2 YSYEKL. The V and J ends lost 1 base and 1 base respectively, with 10 bases between them. The CDR3 has 15 amino acids. CDR3 bases: TGCGCCAGCAGCCAAGCCGGAACTCCGAACACTGAAGCTTTCTTT. Its translation: CASSQAGTPNTEAFF.

This clone was counted a few times. V and J are TRBV6-5 and TRBJ1-1, with D perhaps TRBD1 (5 bases). Germline V CDR1 and CDR2: MNHEY, SVGAGI. The CDR3 is made up of 12 amino acids. V shed 6 bases and J shed 4 bases, with 9 bases lying between them. CDR3 coding DNA: TGTGCCAGCAGACAGGCGGCCACTGAAGCTTTCTTT. This gives the protein CASRQAATEAFF.

This chain links TRBV6-5 with TRBJ2-1, with 8 bases that match TRBD1. V was clipped by 0 bases and J by 12 bases; unmatched bases: 4. The CDR3 spans 13 residues. Germline loops: CDR1 MNHEY, CDR2 SVGAGI. CDR3 loop: CASSYSGTGSQFF. CDR3 nucleotide sequence: TGTGCCAGCAGTTACTCAGGGACAGGATCGCAGTTCTTC.

J is TRBJ1-2 and V is TRBV27, with a possible D match to TRBD1 (6 bases). CDR3 length equals 15 residues. Trimming shortened V by 4 bases and J by 4 bases, and 16 bases separated the two germline ends. Per germline, CDR1 MNHEY and CDR2 SMNVEV (reference sequence). CDR3 in DNA: TGTGCCAGCAGTTCAGGGGCGCCAGTGGGCTATGGCTACACCTTC. Its protein product is CASSSGAPVGYGYTF.

Here the CDR3 reads CASSTGTDYGYTF. The CDR3 nucleotides read TGTGCCAGTAGTACCGGGACAGACTATGGCTACACCTTC. This chain connects TRBV19 to TRBJ1-2; 7 nucleotides align to TRBD1. The CDR3 is made up of 13 amino acids. Germline CDR1 is LNHDA and CDR2 is SQIVND (reference sequence). V lost 4 bases and J lost 3; bases outside the gene matches: 2.

This chain uses TRBV2 with TRBJ1-6; 8 positions agree with TRBD1. The CDR3 has 15 amino acids. Per the germline V gene, CDR1 is SNHLY and CDR2 is FYNNEI. The ends lost 8 bases at V and 9 bases at J; junction bases unmatched: 12. In DNA, the CDR3 is TGTGCCAGCTGCGGAACAGGACAGGGTGGTTCACCCCTCCACTTT. Translated, it gives CASCGTGQGGSPLHF.

This sequence joins TRBV19 and TRBJ2-2, with 11 bases that match TRBD2. The germline CDR1 and CDR2 sequences are LNHDA and SQIVND (reference sequence). CDR3 length: 17 amino acids. Trimming cost V 5 bases and J 4 bases; bases outside gene matches: 9. For the CDR3, the DNA is TGTGCCAGTAGTCCCCTCCCGGGACTAGCGGTCACCGGGGAGCTGTTTTTT. As protein: CASSPLPGLAVTGELFF.

This chain links TRBV6-4 with TRBJ2-2; tentative D call: TRBD1 (6 bases). The CDR3 covers 15 residues. The V gene's germline CDR1 is MRHNA and CDR2 SNTAGT. The ends were cut back, 0 bases at V and 3 bases at J, with 8 bases in the middle. The CDR3 reads CASSDSGGDTGELFF. DNA of the CDR3: TGTGCCAGCAGTGACTCAGGGGGAGACACCGGGGAGCTGTTTTTT.

This clone was seen only a few times. V gene TRBV10-3 combines with J gene TRBJ2-7; D is possibly TRBD2 (6 bases). Per the germline V gene, CDR1 is ENHRY and CDR2 is SYGVKD. This CDR3 region has 15 residues. Trimming took off 0 bases at V and 0 bases at J, with 9 bases between the two ends. CDR3: CAISESGGSSYEQYF. For the CDR3, the DNA is TGTGCCATCAGTGAGTCCGGGGGAAGCTCCTACGAGCAGTACTTC.

This clone was observed a single time. DNA for the CDR3: TGTGCCAGCAGCTTGTGGGTGTCGAATGAGCAGTTCTTC. Protein product: CASSLWVSNEQFF. The chain recombines TRBV7-6 with TRBJ2-1; D gene ambiguous. The germline V gene has CDR1 SGHVS and CDR2 FNYEAQ. CDR3 length: 13 residues. The V end was cut by 3 bases, the J end by 7 bases, with 10 bases between.

Only one count was recorded for this clone. The chain has TRBV19 and TRBJ1-3; D not resolved. CDR1 and CDR2 (germline): LNHDA, SQIVND (reference sequence). Trimming stripped 5 bases from V and 0 bases from J, with 8 bases between. The CDR3 runs 14 residues. Here the CDR3 DNA reads TGTGCCAGTAGTTACAGCAACTCTGGAAACACCATATATTTT. Encoded protein: CASSYSNSGNTIYF. The whole variable domain, remainder taken from reference TRBV19 and TRBJ1-3, is DGGITQSPKYLFRKEGQNVTLSCEQNLNHDAMYWYRQDPGQGLRLIYYSQIVNDFQKGDIAEGYSVSREKKESFPLTVTSAQKNPTAFYLCASSYSNSGNTIYFGEGSWLTVV.

The chain is built from TRBV6-5 and TRBJ1-2; no clear D gene. The V end was cut by 0 bases, the J end by 9 bases, with 11 bases between. The germline V gene has CDR1 MNHEY and CDR2 SVGAGI. The CDR3 contains 13 residues. CDR3 DNA sequence: TGTGCCAGCAGTTACTCGTGGTGGACCAGCTACACCTTC. Amino acid sequence: CASSYSWWTSYTF.

The V gene is TRBV19, the J gene TRBJ1-5; 8 bases map to TRBD1. Germline V gene sequence: CDR1 LNHDA, CDR2 SQIVND (reference sequence). The trim removed 6 bases at V and 0 bases at J, leaving 16 bases unmatched. This CDR3 has 19 residues. The CDR3 spells CASSLRTGYSSYSNQPQHF. The CDR3 DNA sequence: TGTGCCAGTAGCTTACGGACAGGGTATTCTTCCTATAGCAATCAGCCCCAGCATTTT.

V usage is TRBV19 and J usage is TRBJ2-7, with D possibly matching TRBD2 (7 bases). Trimming shortened V by 5 bases and J by 0 bases, and 17 bases separated the two germline ends. The CDR3 length is 16 residues. CDR1 and CDR2 (germline): LNHDA, SQIVND (reference sequence). CDR3 sequence (DNA): TGTGCCAGTAGTCGGACCCAGGCGGGGGCCTCCTACGAGCAGTACTTC. This encodes CASSRTQAGASYEQYF.

This chain uses TRBV7-2 with TRBJ1-5; D not resolved. The germline gives CDR1 SGHTA, CDR2 FQGNSA. Trimming left V 2 bases short and J 5 bases short, with 13 bases between. The CDR3 is 15 amino acids. The CDR3 protein is CASSLISVSDQPQHF. CDR3 in DNA: TGTGCCAGCAGCTTAATTTCAGTGAGCGATCAGCCCCAGCATTTT.

J is TRBJ1-2 and V is TRBV5-1, with 8 bases aligning to TRBD1. Germline-derived CDR1 and CDR2 are SGHRS and YFSETQ. After removal of 5 bases from V and 8 bases from J, the junction contained 11 bases not matched to a gene. CDR3 size: 14 residues. The CDR3 DNA follows: TGCGCCAGCAGGCTCTCGACAGGGGATATCGGCTACACCTTC. Its translation: CASRLSTGDIGYTF.

The chain employs TRBV7-9 and TRBJ1-6; TRBD1 is a possible D gene (6 bases). Germline V lookup: CDR1 SEHNR, CDR2 FQNEAQ (reference sequence). The CDR3 consists of 17 residues. Trimming shortened V by 5 bases and J by 0 bases, and 14 bases separated the two germline ends. This CDR3 reads CASSLPAGDSYNSPLHF. CDR3 bases: TGTGCCAGCAGCCTCCCGGCAGGGGACTCCTATAATTCACCCCTCCACTTT.

In this sample, this clone turned up once. The chain has TRBV7-8 and TRBJ2-2; D not certain. The CDR3 contains 20 residues. Germline V CDR1 and CDR2: SGHVS, FQNEAQ. V was clipped by 2 bases and J by 0 bases, with 22 bases between them. In DNA form, the CDR3 reads TGTGCCAGCAGCTTAAGGATAGGCAGGACGGCTATCGCGAACACCGGGGAGCTGTTTTTT. It encodes CASSLRIGRTAIANTGELFF.

This rearrangement joins TRBV4-2 to TRBJ2-1, with D perhaps matching TRBD1 (6 bases). The CDR3 has 15 residues. V was pared by 2 bases and J by 7 bases, with 15 bases between. Germline CDR1 and CDR2: LGHNA and YNFKEQ. The DNA for the CDR3 is TGTGCCAGCAGCCAATCAACGGGACAAATTAATGAGCAGTTCTTC. It encodes CASSQSTGQINEQFF.

The genes are TRBV6-1 and TRBJ2-7, with 9 positions matching TRBD1. The trim removed 1 base at V and 2 bases at J, leaving 3 bases unmatched. Germline V gene sequence: CDR1 MNHNS, CDR2 SASEGT. The CDR3 loop spans 15 amino acids. For the CDR3, the DNA is TGTGCCAGCAGTGAAGAGGGACAGGGAGCCTACGAGCAGTACTTC. Protein product: CASSEEGQGAYEQYF.

The chain recombines TRBV2 with TRBJ2-1, with TRBD2 identical over 11 bases. From germline, CDR1 is SNHLY and CDR2 FYNNEI. The CDR3 covers 15 residues. Losses at the gene ends were 6 bases for V and 8 bases for J; bases not matched to a gene: 9. The CDR3 is CASRYSGGAVDEQFF. CDR3 DNA: TGTGCCAGCAGGTATAGCGGGGGGGCCGTTGATGAGCAGTTCTTC.

This rearrangement joins TRBV5-4 to TRBJ1-1; D not resolved. The V end lost 0 bases, the J end lost 5 bases, and 8 bases lay between the germline ends. CDR3 length: 13 residues. The V gene's germline CDR1 is SGHNT and CDR2 YYREEE (reference sequence). CDR3 sequence: CASSLGSRTEAFF. The CDR3 DNA reads as TGTGCCAGCAGCTTGGGCAGTCGGACTGAAGCTTTCTTT.

J is TRBJ2-7 and V is TRBV29-1; D is unresolved. In germline, CDR1 is SQVTM, CDR2 ANQGSEA. Between the trimmed V and J ends, which lost 5 bases and 0 bases, there was a span of 20 bases. The CDR3 totals 16 residues. The CDR3 DNA sequence: TGCAGCGTTTTTGCAGAAGGGTCGTCTTACTCCTACGAGCAGTACTTC. Amino acid sequence: CSVFAEGSSYSYEQYF.